These T cell receptor beta chains were read from a single sample in a study of regulatory T cells in long-lasting Graves disease. In TCRdb, the multiplex PCR reads were re-called with MiXCR into one record per CDR3 protein. The profile covers 650,000 to 850,000 distinct CDR3 sequences, with around 32% appearing a single time and 42% taken by the ten largest. This sample comprised peripheral blood mononuclear cells (PBMCs), obtained when the disease was refractory, from a patient treated with antithyroid drugs. The receptors were gathered from a female donor with Graves disease. CDR3s leave out the opening cysteine and the closing phenylalanine or tryptophan.

v_gene: TRBV28; CDR3aa: ASSRPPDTEAF
v_gene: TRBV6-2/TRBV6-3; CDR3aa: ASSSPGYYGYT
v_gene: TRBV29-1; CDR3aa: SVGVRRGISNTEAF
v_gene: TRBV18; CDR3aa: ASSPEQGGNQPQH
v_gene: TRBV28; CDR3aa: ASSESNTYEQY
v_gene: TRBV24-1; CDR3aa: ATSDPTRGALDTAYEQY
v_gene: TRBV13; CDR3aa: ASSVNGGSRYNEQF
v_gene: TRBV12-3/TRBV12-4; CDR3aa: ASSTNLRKQY
v_gene: TRBV2; CDR3aa: ASSEGQGAPETQY
v_gene: TRBV5-1; CDR3aa: ASSPRGLAGEEQY
v_gene: TRBV10-3; CDR3aa: AIRQGAGLETQY
v_gene: TRBV2; CDR3aa: ASSGWTGGGNQPQH
v_gene: TRBV12-3/TRBV12-4; CDR3aa: ASSSRGVGRAVAEAF
v_gene: TRBV7-2; CDR3aa: ASSHPGREAF
v_gene: TRBV2; CDR3aa: ASLEGIGLYGYT
v_gene: TRBV7-6; CDR3aa: ASSLDRVGPQH
v_gene: TRBV28; CDR3aa: ASRAAPGMNTEAF
v_gene: TRBV28; CDR3aa: ASSPLTVSDTQY
v_gene: TRBV29-1; CDR3aa: SVGQTYEQY
v_gene: TRBV19; CDR3aa: ASSIGFGGVGNQPQH
v_gene: TRBV5-5; CDR3aa: ASSVGPSGRQPQH
v_gene: TRBV12-3/TRBV12-4; CDR3aa: ASRGQLYGYT
v_gene: TRBV7-2; CDR3aa: ASSLGTQGTEAF
v_gene: TRBV12-3/TRBV12-4; CDR3aa: ASTMDSRIEAF
v_gene: TRBV13; CDR3aa: ASSYTSGHAPYEQY
v_gene: TRBV19; CDR3aa: ASNFDRGDGYT
v_gene: TRBV11-2; CDR3aa: ASSPVRQWKETQY